The 25 T cell receptor beta chains given below trace back to one sample, sequenced in a study of cytomegalovirus exposure and HLA in healthy donors. The primer mix had 60 Vbeta and 13 Jbeta primers. Clones were read by immunoSEQ multiplex PCR, and TCRdb kept only the in-frame ones, dropping some. Found here are 110,000 or so clones, around 73% of them singletons; the top ten hold 5.4%. What was sequenced was PBMCs. The receptors come from a woman aged 30 to 39 in good health and CMV-seropositive.

This sequence joins TRBV6-5 and TRBJ1-6; D is possibly TRBD1 (5 bases). Looked up from germline, CDR1 is MNHEY and CDR2 is SVGAGI. The CDR3 is 13 residues long. The V end lost 8 bases, the J end lost 10 bases, and 15 bases lay between the germline ends. The CDR3 DNA sequence: TGTGCCAGCTCTGCCAGGGTAGGGTCACCCCTCCACTTT. The encoded protein is CASSARVGSPLHF.

Comment on this clone: The missing conserved phenylalanine or tryptophan at the end of this CDR3 makes a read error likely. This chain links TRBV9 with TRBJ2-2, with TRBD2 matching over 8 bases. The CDR3 has 17 amino acids. The germline gives CDR1 SGDLS, CDR2 YYNGEE. V lost 0 bases and J lost 3; bases outside the gene matches: 7. This CDR3 is CASSVDAGGRYTGELFL. DNA for the CDR3: TGTGCCAGCAGCGTAGATGCGGGGGGTAGATACACCGGGGAGCTGTTTCTT.

This clone was picked up one time. This chain connects TRBV21-1 to TRBJ1-1. TRBV21-1 is reported as a pseudogene. The CDR3 has 14 residues. The CDR3 coding sequence is TGTGCCAGCAGCGTCAGTACGGGGAACACTGAAGCTTTCTTT. Encoded protein: CASSVSTGNTEAFF.

This rearrangement joins TRBV7-3 to TRBJ1-2; D is uncertain. CDR3 length: 13 amino acids. The V gene's germline CDR1 is SGHTA and CDR2 FQGTGA. V was cut by 5 bases and J by 8 bases, with 15 bases left in between. This chain's CDR3 is CASSDPYGSGYTF. DNA for the CDR3: TGTGCCAGCAGCGATCCCTATGGGAGCGGCTACACCTTC.

This clone was detected a few times. This chain joins TRBV29-1 and TRBJ2-3; 7 nucleotides agree with TRBD2. The J segment lost 6 bases and the V segment lost 4 bases, leaving 4 bases of the junction unmatched. The CDR3 totals 12 residues. Germline V lookup: CDR1 SQVTM, CDR2 ANQGSEA. This chain's CDR3 is CSVGGGRDTQYF. The CDR3 DNA is TGCAGCGTTGGGGGGGGACGGGATACGCAGTATTTT.

V is TRBV4-2 and J is TRBJ2-1; D is perhaps TRBD2 (5 bases). V dropped 1 base and J dropped 10 bases, with 8 bases sitting between them. This CDR3 contains 12 residues. Germline CDR1 is LGHNA and CDR2 is YNFKEQ. The CDR3 DNA follows: TGTGCCAGCAGCCAAGCTCCGGGGGAGCAGTTCTTC. Amino acids: CASSQAPGEQFF.

The J gene is TRBJ2-7, the V gene TRBV6-6; no reliable D call. V was cut by 8 bases and J by 2 bases, with 7 bases left in between. Germline assignment: CDR1 MNHNY and CDR2 SVGAGI (reference sequence). The CDR3 is 11 amino acids. CDR3 protein: CASGRAYEQYF. The CDR3 bases are TGTGCCAGCGGGCGCGCCTACGAGCAGTACTTC.

The V call is TRBV4-2, the J call TRBJ1-2; no reliable D call. V was trimmed by 0 bases and J by 8 bases, leaving 13 bases between them. Germline V gives CDR1 LGHNA, CDR2 YNFKEQ. The CDR3 runs 14 residues. The CDR3 protein is CASSQDEGLEGYTF. The CDR3 DNA reads as TGTGCCAGCAGCCAAGATGAGGGCCTCGAAGGCTACACCTTC.

This chain joins TRBV6-5 and TRBJ2-1, with D possibly being TRBD1 (6 bases). This CDR3 region has 16 residues. Germline V gives CDR1 MNHEY, CDR2 SVGAGI. Trimming stripped 4 bases from V and 5 bases from J, with 18 bases between. The CDR3 loop reads CASSSYRDIGDNEQFF. The CDR3 bases are TGTGCCAGCAGTTCCTACAGGGACATCGGGGACAATGAGCAGTTCTTC.

The rearrangement links TRBV5-4 to TRBJ2-6, with TRBD1 matching 8 bases. The CDR3 contains 16 residues. Germline values: CDR1 SGHNT, CDR2 YYREEE (reference sequence). V was clipped by 5 bases and J by 4 bases; unmatched bases: 8. The CDR3 loop reads CASRQGALSGANVLTF. In DNA, the CDR3 is TGTGCCAGCAGGCAGGGGGCGCTCTCCGGGGCCAACGTCCTGACTTTC.

V usage is TRBV5-1 and J usage is TRBJ2-5; 7 nucleotides agree with TRBD1. Germline V gene data show CDR1 as SGHRS and CDR2 as YFSETQ. The V segment lost 4 bases and the J segment 1 base; nucleotides outside the gene matches: 7. The CDR3 runs to 15 residues. For the CDR3, the DNA is TGCGCCAGCAGCCCGGGACAGAGCATCCAAGAGACCCAGTACTTC. It is translated as CASSPGQSIQETQYF.

J is TRBJ1-2 and V is TRBV13; possible D gene TRBD1, 5 bases. Germline CDR1 and CDR2: PRHDT and FYEKMQ (reference sequence). V lost 2 bases, J lost 6 bases, and 13 bases lay in between. CDR3 size: 14 residues. The CDR3 protein is CASSLTGRDHGYTF. CDR3 bases: TGTGCCAGCAGCTTAACAGGCAGGGATCATGGCTACACCTTC.

CDR3 coding DNA: TGTGCCAGCAGCGTAGAGAGTTTTTCCGGTTACGAGCAGTACTTC. As protein: CASSVESFSGYEQYF. The J gene is TRBJ2-7, the V gene TRBV9; no definite D call. CDR1 is SGDLS, CDR2 YYNGEE, per germline. This CDR3 comprises 15 residues. The V end lost 0 bases, the J end lost 4 bases, and 14 bases lay between the germline ends. Full variable domain (remainder filled in from reference TRBV9 and TRBJ2-7): DSGVTQTPKHLITATGQRVTLRCSPRSGDLSVYWYQQSLDQGLQFLIQYYNGEERAKGNILERFSAQQFPDLHSELNLSSLELGDSALYFCASSVESFSGYEQYFGPGTRLTVT.

The chain links TRBV5-1 to TRBJ1-6; 7 bases agree with TRBD1. CDR1 and CDR2 (germline): SGHRS, YFSETQ. The CDR3 length is 18 residues. V lost 4 bases to trimming and J lost 7 bases; unmatched junction nucleotides: 17. The CDR3 sequence: CASSKLSPGQPVNSPLHF. In nucleotides, the CDR3 is TGCGCCAGCAGCAAGTTATCACCGGGACAGCCAGTGAATTCACCCCTCCACTTT.

The genes are TRBV7-9 and TRBJ1-3; 7 bases are shared with TRBD1. After removal of 6 bases from V and 4 bases from J, the junction contained 15 bases not matched to a gene. The germline gives CDR1 SEHNR, CDR2 FQNEAQ (reference sequence). The CDR3 length is 17 residues. The CDR3 DNA follows: TGTGCCAGCAGTATGGGACAGCCCAACCCAGGAGGAAACACCATATATTTT. Translation: CASSMGQPNPGGNTIYF. Full variable domain (missing parts from reference TRBV7-9 and TRBJ1-3): DTGVSQNPRHKITKRGQNVTFRCDPISEHNRLYWYRQTLGQGPEFLTYFQNEAQLEKSRLLSDRFSAERPKGSFSTLEIQRTEQGDSAMYLCASSMGQPNPGGNTIYFGEGSWLTVV.

The chain links TRBV5-1 to TRBJ1-1; the match to TRBD1 covers 11 bases. Losses at the gene ends were 4 bases for V and 5 bases for J; bases not matched to a gene: 7. This CDR3 is 15 amino acids long. The germline V gene has CDR1 SGHRS and CDR2 YFSETQ. The CDR3 is CASSPADRGLTEAFF. The CDR3 region has the DNA TGCGCCAGCAGCCCAGCGGACAGGGGGCTTACTGAAGCTTTCTTT.

V gene TRBV30 combines with J gene TRBJ1-1; D remains ambiguous. Trimming pared 3 bases from V and 1 base from J, leaving 9 bases between. The CDR3 sequence is 13 residues long. Looked up from germline, CDR1 is GTSNPN and CDR2 is SVGIG (reference sequence). DNA for the CDR3: TGTGCCTGGAGAAACGAGTGGAACACTGAAGCTTTCTTT. It translates to CAWRNEWNTEAFF.

J is TRBJ2-5 and V is TRBV5-4; 8 nucleotides line up with TRBD2. The DNA end lines up better with TRBJ2-7; the J call may be wrong. Germline V gene data show CDR1 as SGHNT and CDR2 as YYREEE (reference sequence). The CDR3 totals 16 residues. In DNA, the CDR3 is TGTGCCAGCAGGGTGGGCGGGACTAGTAACTCCTACGAGCAGTACTTC. Encoded protein: CASRVGGTSNSYEQYF.

The chain carries TRBV5-1 and TRBJ2-1, with D possibly matching TRBD2 (5 bases). The CDR3 sequence is 12 residues long. Germline CDR1 reads SGHRS; CDR2 reads YFSETQ. Trimming stripped 2 bases from V and 8 bases from J, with 8 bases between. In DNA, the CDR3 is TGCGCCAGCAGCTTAGCGGTGGATGAGCAGTTCTTC. This sequence encodes CASSLAVDEQFF.

This sequence joins TRBV18 and TRBJ1-2; D remains ambiguous. CDR3 length: 13 amino acids. The germline gives CDR1 KGHSH, CDR2 LQKENI. The germline V and J ends were trimmed by 4 bases and 7 bases, with 13 bases remaining between them. This CDR3 is CASSHGYILGYTF. CDR3 nucleotides: TGTGCCAGCTCACACGGGTACATTCTTGGCTACACCTTC.

This clone has a handful of counts. The rearrangement joins TRBV10-3 to TRBJ2-7; D perhaps matches TRBD2 (5 bases). Trimming left V 5 bases short and J 5 bases short, with 19 bases between. The CDR3 runs 15 residues. Germline V gives CDR1 ENHRY, CDR2 SYGVKD. The CDR3 coding sequence is TGTGCCATCAGTCGGTCGGGCGGGTTCGGAAACGAGCAGTACTTC. Its translation is CAISRSGGFGNEQYF.

V usage is TRBV10-1 and J usage is TRBJ2-5, with 13 nucleotides matching TRBD2. This CDR3 has 15 residues. Germline V gene data show CDR1 as WNHNN and CDR2 as SYGVQD (reference sequence). V was pared by 2 bases and J by 5 bases, with 2 bases of the junction left unmatched. CDR3 sequence: CASSEGTSGAETQYF. In DNA, the CDR3 is TGCGCCAGCAGTGAGGGGACTAGCGGGGCGGAGACCCAGTACTTC.

This chain links TRBV7-9 with TRBJ1-6, with D unclear. The CDR3 is 13 residues long. The V gene's germline CDR1 is SEHNR and CDR2 FQNEAQ (reference sequence). Trimming shortened V by 5 bases and J by 8 bases, and 10 bases separated the two germline ends. The CDR3 loop is CASSQVGDSPLHF. The CDR3 nucleotides are TGTGCCAGCAGCCAGGTCGGGGATTCACCCCTCCACTTT.

The chain has TRBV19 and TRBJ2-7, with D unresolved. CDR1 is LNHDA and CDR2 is SQIVND in the germline V gene (reference sequence). Trimming pared 2 bases from V and 3 bases from J, leaving 11 bases between. This CDR3 is 14 amino acids long. The CDR3 bases are TGTGCCAGTAGTATATGGCTAGGTAACTACGAGCAGTACTTC. As protein: CASSIWLGNYEQYF.

V is TRBV10-3 and J is TRBJ1-2; TRBD1 agrees at 9 bases. This CDR3 has 14 amino acids. Germline CDR1 and CDR2: ENHRY and SYGVKD. The V and J ends lost 10 bases and 1 base, in that order; junction bases with no gene match: 7. The CDR3 region is CATQAGQGNYGYTF. DNA of the CDR3: TGTGCCACCCAAGCGGGACAGGGTAACTATGGCTACACCTTC.